This TCR beta chain was captured by sequencing in a study of cytomegalovirus exposure and HLA in healthy donors. Study summary: Earlier, 95 million to 140 million unique TCR beta sequences were recovered from some 200 million T cells by an analysis. Study-wide results and caveats: A missense variant in DCLRE1C was later tied to TCR beta V- and J-gene trimming. In an earlier analysis, about 87% or about 30%: the productive usage of most TCR beta V segments. Listed as cytomegalovirus-associated were 150 to 200 TCR beta chains.

The PCR contained 60 Vbeta and 13 Jbeta primers. Clones were read by immunoSEQ multiplex PCR, and TCRdb kept only the in-frame ones, dropping some. The sample includes 190,000 or so clones, 70% to 80% of them seen just once. A single count supports this clone. The antigen is not known. The CDR3 length is 16 residues. The trim removed 5 bases at V and 0 bases at J, leaving 9 bases unmatched. Per the germline V gene, CDR1 is MDHEN and CDR2 is SYDVKM. This receptor was taken from a male donor in good health and CMV-seropositive. The gene calls are TRBV28 and TRBJ1-2; 7 bases are shared with TRBD1. The sequenced sample was PBMCs. CDR3 in amino acids: CASSTWDSTTNYGYTF. The DNA of the CDR3 is TGTGCCAGCAGTACATGGGACAGCACAACTAACTATGGCTACACCTTC.